Listed below are T cell receptor beta chains from one sample, sequenced in a study of blood T cell repertoires in COVID-19. Method: immunoSEQ multiplex PCR; TCRdb's copy keeps in-frame clones and lacks some. The sample carries more than 85,000 clones, 70% to 90% recorded once. Sequenced material: peripheral blood. Receptor source: a man in his fifties or sixties with COVID-19, enrolled during active disease. The CDR3 runs from the conserved cysteine through the conserved F or W. Fields, in order: clone size, V gene, D gene, J gene, CDR3 protein, CDR3 DNA. The D gene is left open where the match is weak. The size field is filled for only some rows; it gives once, few, many or a size class.

NA	TRBV12-3/TRBV12-4	NA	TRBJ1-1	CASSFRYTEAFF	TGTGCCAGCAGTTTTAGATACACTGAAGCTTTCTTT
NA	TRBV28	NA	TRBJ1-1	CASSLERRNTEAFF	TGTGCCAGCAGTTTAGAACGGAGAAACACTGAAGCTTTCTTT
few	TRBV2	NA	TRBJ1-2	CASSEQAAQGYTF	TGTGCCAGCAGTGAACAGGCCGCCCAGGGCTACACCTTC
NA	TRBV29-1	NA	TRBJ1-4	CSVESGGNREKLFF	TGCAGCGTTGAGTCCGGGGGGAATCGTGAAAAACTGTTTTTT
NA	TRBV20-1	NA	TRBJ2-3	CSAKGVDTQYF	TGCAGTGCAAAGGGGGTGGATACGCAGTATTTT
NA	TRBV5-4	NA	TRBJ2-7	CASSLDNYEQYF	TGTGCCAGCAGCTTAGACAACTACGAGCAGTACTTC
NA	TRBV28	NA	TRBJ1-6	CASSFRQGNSPLHF	TGTGCCAGCAGTTTCAGGCAGGGGAATTCACCCCTCCACTTT
NA	TRBV7-8	TRBD2	TRBJ2-3	CASGEERGTNTDTQYF	TGTGCCAGCGGGGAGGAGCGGGGGACGAACACAGATACGCAGTATTTT
NA	TRBV2	TRBD2	TRBJ2-1	CASRVLAGGPYNEQFF	TGTGCCAGCAGGGTCTTAGCGGGGGGGCCGTACAATGAGCAGTTCTTC
NA	TRBV5-4	NA	TRBJ2-1	CASSGWGAGNEQFF	TGTGCCAGCAGCGGGTGGGGTGCGGGCAATGAGCAGTTCTTC
NA	TRBV30	TRBD2	TRBJ2-5	CAWSVARTSGGETQYF	TGTGCCTGGAGTGTGGCCCGGACTAGCGGGGGGGAGACCCAGTACTTC
NA	TRBV19	TRBD1	TRBJ1-2	CASSLTGGGLYGYTF	TGTGCCAGTAGCCTAACGGGAGGGGGCCTCTATGGCTACACCTTC
NA	TRBV19	NA	TRBJ2-6	CASFPGNFHGSSGANVLTF	TGTGCCAGTTTCCCGGGAAACTTTCATGGAAGCTCTGGGGCCAACGTCCTGACTTTC
NA	TRBV21-1	NA	TRBJ2-7	CASSKTRDRVYEQYF	TGTGCCAGCAGCAAAACCCGGGACAGGGTCTACGAGCAGTACTTC
NA	TRBV3-1/TRBV3-2	NA	TRBJ1-3	CASSPSDSSGNTIYF	TGTGCCAGCAGCCCCTCGGACAGCTCTGGAAACACCATATATTTT
NA	TRBV5-1	TRBD1	TRBJ1-2	CASSGPGTGAYGYTF	TGCGCCAGCAGCGGTCCCGGGACAGGGGCCTATGGCTACACCTTC
NA	TRBV11-2	NA	TRBJ1-1	CASSFLRGKSGTEAFF	TGTGCCAGCAGCTTTCTGCGGGGAAAATCTGGCACTGAAGCTTTCTTT
NA	TRBV6-4	NA	TRBJ1-2	CASSEVHTGYYGYTF	TGTGCCAGCAGTGAGGTCCACACAGGGTACTATGGCTACACCTTC
NA	TRBV7-9	TRBD1	TRBJ1-2	CASSPGTGSGYYGYTF	TGTGCCAGCAGCCCCGGGACAGGGAGCGGGTACTATGGCTACACCTTC
NA	TRBV27	TRBD1	TRBJ1-6	CASSLGTGTSPLHF	TGTGCCAGCAGTTTAGGGACAGGCACTTCACCCCTCCACTTT
NA	TRBV4-2	NA	TRBJ1-2	CASSQDARVGGYTF	TGTGCCAGCAGCCAAGATGCCAGGGTGGGCGGCTACACCTTC
NA	TRBV29-1	NA	TRBJ2-7	CSAGTGIHEQYF	TGCAGCGCAGGAACAGGGATCCACGAGCAGTACTTC
NA	TRBV5-1	NA	TRBJ1-1	CASSGDSNTEAFF	TGCGCCAGCAGCGGTGACAGCAACACTGAAGCTTTCTTT
NA	TRBV6-1	TRBD1	TRBJ1-1	CASSETGADTEAFF	TGTGCCAGCAGTGAAACAGGGGCGGACACTGAAGCTTTCTTT
NA	TRBV28	NA	TRBJ1-6	CASSGGVVGNSPLHF	TGTGCCAGCAGTGGAGGGGTCGTAGGAAATTCACCCCTCCACTTT
few	TRBV5-6	NA	TRBJ1-2	CASSSGSTVDYTF	TGTGCCAGCAGCTCCGGGAGCACAGTTGACTACACCTTC
NA	TRBV4-1	TRBD2	TRBJ2-2	CASSQDVGLAAGELFF	TGCGCCAGCAGCCAAGATGTCGGACTAGCGGCCGGGGAGCTGTTTTTT